This T cell receptor (beta chain) was profiled in a study of tumor and adjacent non-tumor tissue in lung cancer. Study as a whole: The cohort had approximately 12 adenocarcinoma, a couple of squamous cell and 1 small cell patients. Aged roughly 31 to 85 years, patients included under 13 men and 4 to 6 women with stage I to III disease. Study-wide results and caveats: Tumor repertoires had a smaller top 100 clone share than normal lung. Tumor tissue had significantly higher TCR diversity than normal lung.

This clonotype has ten or more counts. Its specificity is not known. The template was RNA from unsorted bulk tissue. A modified ARM-PCR protocol with three rounds of nested PCR amplified TCRbeta. TCRdb called the multiplex PCR reads again in MiXCR, with one record for every CDR3 protein. The data hold about 70,000 distinct CDR3 sequences, with roughly 73% observed a single time. Sequencing used lung tumor tissue. The source of this sequence is a man in his 60s with non-small cell lung cancer.

This CDR3 is CASSQGWETQYF. The CDR3 nucleotides read TGTGCCAGCAGCCAAGGCTGGGAGACCCAGTACTTC. The V and J genes are TRBV14 and TRBJ2-5; D unclear. V shed 1 base and J shed 5 bases, with 5 bases lying between them. CDR1 is SGHDN and CDR2 is FVKESK in the germline V gene. CDR3 length equals 12 residues.